The 26 T cell receptor beta chains reported below all come from one sample, sequenced in a study of tumor and adjacent non-tumor tissue in lung cancer (dated by TCRdb to 2016 to 2019). RNA was isolated from bulk unsorted tissue, and RNA quality was assessed with a NanoDrop ND-1000 and an Agilent 2100. Libraries were constructed by multiplex PCR. Sequencing instrument: Illumina HiSeq 2500. Following protocols modified from ARM-PCR, the researchers constructed TCRbeta libraries through three rounds of nested PCR with primers (Table S4). Through fastp at Q25 and MiXCR, TCRdb rebuilt clones from the public reads, retaining in-frame beta chains. Rows with one shared CDR3 protein collapse into an entry with the most common genes and DNA. The table for this sample lists 60,000 to 85,000 distinct CDR3 sequences; 65% to 90% of them were counted only once. The ten largest clones represent 13% of the sample.

The source material was lung tumor tissue. The receptors here all came from a woman in her forties or fifties with non-small cell lung cancer.

A word on this clonotype: The final CDR3 position lacks the conserved phenylalanine or tryptophan, pointing to a likely read error. This sequence joins TRBV4-1 and TRBJ1-5, with D maybe TRBD1 (5 bases). Germline V gene lookup returns CDR1 MGHRA and CDR2 YSYEKL. This CDR3 contains 16 residues. V was trimmed by 3 bases and J by 11 bases, leaving 23 bases between them. Here the CDR3 DNA reads TGCGCCAGCAGCCAGGTATGCGACAGTATCTCCCAGGCCCAGCATTTG. This gives the protein CASSQVCDSISQAQHL.

The table lists this clonotype with a count of one. Being one base from a much bigger clone, this may be a read error. The CDR3 here is CASSYSTSGIGRADTQYF. The CDR3 DNA reads as TGCGCCAGCAGTTATTCGACTAGCGGGATAGGTCGGGCAGATACGCAGTATTTT. V gene TRBV5-1 combines with J gene TRBJ2-3; TRBD2 aligns across 11 bases. The V and J ends lost 5 bases and 4 bases, in that order; junction bases with no gene match: 15. The germline V gene has CDR1 SGHRS and CDR2 YFSETQ. The CDR3 covers 18 residues.

A remark on this clonotype: One end of the junction varies from germline; a read error may be responsible. This sequence joins TRBV28 and TRBJ1-1; D is possibly TRBD1 (6 bases). The CDR3 runs to 15 residues. Germline V gene lookup returns CDR1 MDHEN and CDR2 SYDVKM. DNA of the CDR3: TGTGCCAGCTGTTTATTTGGGGGCATAGGAATTGAAGCTTTCTTT. Translating gives CASCLFGGIGIEAFF. The complete variable domain, with remaining parts taken from reference TRBV28 and TRBJ1-1, reads DVKVTQSSRYLVKRTGEKVFLECVQDMDHENMFWYRQDPGLGLRLIYFSYDVKMKEKGDIPEGYSVSREKKERFSLILESASTNQTSMYLCASCLFGGIGIEAFFGQGTRLTVV.

Comments on this clonotype: Since the CDR3 does not end with the conserved phenylalanine or tryptophan, this likely comes from a read error. This sequence joins TRBV20-1 and TRBJ2-2, with 7 bases matching TRBD2. Germline assignment: CDR1 DFQATT and CDR2 SNEGSKA (reference sequence). This CDR3 spans 15 amino acids. DNA of the CDR3: TGCAGTGCTTGGCGGTCGGGAGGCCGCACCGGTGAGCTGTTTATT. This codes for CSAWRSGGRTGELFI.

J is TRBJ2-7 and V is TRBV10-2, with a tentative D call TRBD2 (9 bases). The CDR3 has 15 residues. The germline CDR1 and CDR2 sequences are WSHSY and SAAADI. The CDR3 here is CISGRTGPKTYEQYF. The CDR3 DNA follows: TGCATCAGCGGGAGGACAGGGCCTAAGACCTACGAGCAGTACTTC.

For this clonotype: An end of the junction differs from the germline gene, which may be a read error. J is TRBJ2-1 and V is TRBV6-1, with D possibly being TRBD1 (5 bases). Germline values: CDR1 MNHNS, CDR2 SASEGT. CDR3 length equals 13 residues. CDR3 region: CATQESSYNEHFF. CDR3 nucleotides: TGTGCCACACAGGAGAGCTCCTACAATGAGCATTTCTTC.

The chain employs TRBV5-1 and TRBJ2-1; 12 bases map to TRBD2. Germline V gives CDR1 SGHRS, CDR2 YFSETQ. The CDR3 runs 14 residues. V trimming: 6 bases; J trimming: 5 bases; junction bases outside the gene matches: 3. The CDR3 loop is CASKGLAGNNEQFF. CDR3 DNA sequence: TGCGCCAGCAAAGGACTAGCGGGGAACAATGAGCAGTTCTTC.

This clonotype was observed once. The germline gene is not matched at one end of the junction; a read error may be the cause. The V call is TRBV6-5, the J call TRBJ1-6; no firm D call. This CDR3 is 15 amino acids long. The germline gives CDR1 MNHEY, CDR2 SVGAGI. The CDR3, as DNA: TGTGCCGGCAGTTACTCTGTGCCACAGACGCTGTACCTCCACTTT. Protein sequence: CAGSYSVPQTLYLHF.

This sequence joins TRBV20-1 and TRBJ2-7; D unresolved. The CDR3 loop spans 15 amino acids. Trimming took off 2 bases at V and 4 bases at J, with 18 bases between the two ends. Germline V gene lookup returns CDR1 DFQATT and CDR2 SNEGSKA (reference sequence). CDR3 DNA: TGCAGTGCTAGATTCCTGGACCCCAATTCATACGAGCAGTACTTC. This encodes CSARFLDPNSYEQYF.

As regards this clonotype: The junction and the germline gene differ at one end; a read error may be behind it. This rearrangement joins TRBV11-1 to TRBJ2-4; D possibly corresponds to TRBD1 (5 bases). CDR1 and CDR2 (germline): SGHAT, FQDESV (reference sequence). This CDR3 has 16 amino acids. This CDR3 is CTSTHSGRATKNIQYF. CDR3 DNA sequence: TGTACCAGCACCCACTCAGGCAGGGCGACCAAAAACATTCAGTACTTC.

The rearrangement links TRBV20-1 to TRBJ2-1; 8 bases agree with TRBD1. V shed 0 bases and J 5 bases; nucleotides not matched to a gene: 6. CDR3 length: 15 amino acids. Looked up from germline, CDR1 is DFQATT and CDR2 is SNEGSKA (reference sequence). The CDR3 is CSARDSRTGNNEQFF. DNA of the CDR3: TGCAGTGCTAGAGACTCGCGGACAGGGAACAATGAGCAGTTCTTC.

The chain recombines TRBV20-1 with TRBJ2-1, with D possibly matching TRBD2 (5 bases). Trimming took off 4 bases at V and 13 bases at J, with 14 bases between the two ends. Germline V lookup: CDR1 DFQATT, CDR2 SNEGSKA (reference sequence). CDR3 length: 11 amino acids. DNA of the CDR3: TGCAGTGCTAAAGCGGACTGGGAACAGTTCTTC. Protein product: CSAKADWEQFF.

Concerning this clonotype: Mismatch with germline at one junction end may stem from a read error. The V gene is TRBV20-1, the J gene TRBJ2-3; 7 bases are shared with TRBD2. Germline CDR1 reads DFQATT; CDR2 reads SNEGSKA (reference sequence). This CDR3 comprises 15 residues. The CDR3 loop reads CSTRKLTGGTDTQYF. In DNA, the CDR3 is TGCAGTACTAGGAAACTAACGGGAGGTACAGATACGCAGTATTTT.

Remarks on this clonotype: An end of the junction differs from the germline gene, which may be a read error. The chain recombines TRBV20-1 with TRBJ2-1; TRBD2 aligns across 12 bases. The germline CDR1 and CDR2 sequences are DFQATT and SNEGSKA (reference sequence). This CDR3 contains 15 residues. CDR3 sequence (DNA): TGCAGTGCTCTATCTCCTAGCGGGAGGGACTATGAGCGGTTCTTC. This gives the protein CSALSPSGRDYERFF.

This clonotype was observed a handful of times. This may be a read error, as it is one base from a much larger clone. The chain employs TRBV5-4 and TRBJ2-2, with 11 bases that match TRBD1. Germline assignment: CDR1 SGHNT and CDR2 YYREEE (reference sequence). The CDR3 consists of 17 residues. CDR3 nucleotides: TGTGCCAACAGCCCAGCACCGGACAGGGGGCTGTCCGGGGAGCTGTTTTTT. Translating it yields CANSPAPDRGLSGELFF.

Comment on this clonotype: One junction end disagrees with the germline gene, perhaps due to a read error. The V call is TRBV10-3, the J call TRBJ1-4; D uncertain. Germline V gives CDR1 ENHRY, CDR2 SYGVKD. The length of the CDR3 is 14 residues. The CDR3 is CVISEGLTNEKLFF. The CDR3 DNA reads TGTGTCATCAGTGAGGGCCTAACGAATGAAAAACTGTTCTTT.

V usage is TRBV28 and J usage is TRBJ2-5; 10 nucleotides align to TRBD2. With 9 bases clipped from V and 11 bases from J, the junction kept 18 bases outside the gene matches. This CDR3 is built from 15 residues. Germline lookup yields CDR1 MDHEN and CDR2 SYDVKM. CDR3 protein: CASKLAGDAKMTQYF. Here the CDR3 DNA reads TGTGCCAGTAAGCTAGCGGGAGACGCCAAGATGACTCAGTACTTC.

This sequence joins TRBV20-1 and TRBJ2-7; 8 positions match TRBD2. The length of the CDR3 is 14 residues. Germline V gives CDR1 DFQATT, CDR2 SNEGSKA (reference sequence). V lost 6 bases, J lost 2 bases, and 9 bases stayed unmatched. The CDR3 loop is CSAPQLAEPYEQYF. The CDR3 DNA follows: TGCAGTGCCCCCCAACTAGCGGAACCCTACGAGCAGTACTTC.

Concerning this clonotype itself: An end of the junction does not agree with germline; a read error may underlie this. The chain uses TRBV6-1 and TRBJ1-6; D may be TRBD1 (5 bases). Germline CDR1 MNHNS, CDR2 SASEGT. This CDR3 is built from 14 residues. This chain's CDR3 is CANSYWQGHSPLHF. Here the CDR3 DNA reads TGTGCCAACAGTTATTGGCAGGGCCATTCACCCCTCCACTTT.

On this clonotype: One junction end does not reproduce the germline sequence, and a read error may be involved. The chain joins TRBV29-1 to TRBJ2-1; 9 positions agree with TRBD2. The CDR3 is made up of 14 amino acids. Germline CDR1 SQVTM, CDR2 ANQGSEA. The CDR3 protein is CNVEGLAGYNEQCF. The DNA of the CDR3 is TGCAACGTTGAAGGGCTAGCGGGATACAATGAGCAGTGCTTC.

In regard to this clonotype: One end of the junction fails to match germline, which may point to a read error. The chain employs TRBV6-2 or TRBV6-3 and TRBJ1-6, with 9 bases that match TRBD1. Germline assignment: CDR1 MNHEY and CDR2 SVGEGT. CDR3 length: 14 residues. The CDR3 here is CVSGTGTGFSPLHF. The CDR3 DNA reads as TGTGTCAGCGGAACCGGGACAGGGTTCTCACCCCTCCACTTT.

A single count supports this clonotype. The junction and the germline gene differ at one end; a read error may be behind it. The chain links TRBV29-1 to TRBJ2-3; perhaps D is TRBD1 or TRBD2 (6 bases each). Per germline, CDR1 SQVTM and CDR2 ANQGSEA. The CDR3 totals 14 residues. The CDR3 bases are TGCAGCGTTGCGGGGGCTCTGTCCACATATACGCAGTATTTT. As protein: CSVAGALSTYTQYF.

Note on this clonotype: This may be a read error, as it is one base from a much larger clone. The chain links TRBV29-1 to TRBJ2-1, with a weak D call TRBD2 (5 bases). CDR3 length: 14 amino acids. CDR1 is SQVTM and CDR2 is ANQGSEA in the germline V gene. Written as DNA, the CDR3 is TGCAGCGCTACCAATAGCGAAGGTTACAATGAGGAGTTCTTC. Residues: CSATNSEGYNEEFF.

This clonotype occurred a few times. Sequence at one end of the junction differs from germline and may be a read error. This chain links TRBV28 with TRBJ2-5; D gene unclear. Germline CDR1 and CDR2: MDHEN and SYDVKM. CDR3 length: 15 residues. The CDR3 sequence is CASNILRIGPETQYF. For the CDR3, the DNA is TGTGCCAGCAATATACTCCGGATAGGGCCAGAGACCCAGTATTTC.

The sample holds a few counts of this clonotype. This chain joins TRBV5-4 and TRBJ2-5; tentatively, D is TRBD2 (5 bases). V was cut by 5 bases and J by 4 bases, with 9 bases left in between. Germline lookup yields CDR1 SGHNT and CDR2 YYREEE (reference sequence). The CDR3 sequence is 12 residues long. The CDR3 DNA sequence: TGTGCCAGCAGGAGGAGGCGAGAGACCCAGTACTTC. Its translation: CASRRRRETQYF.

In this sample, this clonotype turned up a few times. The junction departs from the called germline gene at one end, perhaps through a read error. The chain uses TRBV29-1 and TRBJ2-3; a weak D match, TRBD2 (5 bases). The CDR3 contains 13 residues. CDR1 and CDR2 from the germline V gene are SQVTM and ANQGSEA. CDR3 DNA: TGCAGCGTCCGAGGGCATAGCACCGATACGCAGTATTTT. This codes for CSVRGHSTDTQYF.